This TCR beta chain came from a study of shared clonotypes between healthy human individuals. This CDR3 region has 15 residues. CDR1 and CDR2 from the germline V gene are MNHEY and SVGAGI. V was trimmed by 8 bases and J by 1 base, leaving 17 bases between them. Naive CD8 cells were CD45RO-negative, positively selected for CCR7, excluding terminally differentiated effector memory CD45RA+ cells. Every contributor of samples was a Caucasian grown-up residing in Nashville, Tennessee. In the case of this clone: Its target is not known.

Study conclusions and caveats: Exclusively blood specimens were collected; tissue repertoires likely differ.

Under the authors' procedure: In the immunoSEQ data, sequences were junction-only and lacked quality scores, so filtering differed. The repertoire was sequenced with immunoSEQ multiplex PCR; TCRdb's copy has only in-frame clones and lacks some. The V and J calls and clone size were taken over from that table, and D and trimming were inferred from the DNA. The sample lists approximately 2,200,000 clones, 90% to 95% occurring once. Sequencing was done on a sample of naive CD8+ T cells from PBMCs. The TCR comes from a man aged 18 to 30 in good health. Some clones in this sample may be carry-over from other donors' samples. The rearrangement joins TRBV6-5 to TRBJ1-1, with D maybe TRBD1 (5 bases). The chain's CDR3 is CASRQTGTTNTEAFF. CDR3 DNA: TGTGCCAGCCGTCAGACTGGGACTACGAACACTGAAGCTTTCTTT.